These 7 T cell receptor beta chains were sequenced from one sample in a study of blood T cell repertoires in COVID-19. Sequencing used immunoSEQ multiplex PCR; TCRdb keeps in-frame clones, though not all of them. The profile shows tens of thousands of clones, about 85% of them singletons. Sequenced material: peripheral blood. Receptors originate from a woman at least 80 years old with COVID-19, enrolled during active disease.

The chain combines TRBV7-3 with TRBJ2-7; a possible D gene is TRBD1 (6 bases). This CDR3 is built from 13 residues. Germline CDR1 SGHTA, CDR2 FQGTGA. The V end was cut by 2 bases, the J end by 3 bases, with 8 bases between. The DNA for the CDR3 is TGTGCCAGCAGCTTAGGCAGGGGCTACGAGCAGTACTTC. Its protein product is CASSLGRGYEQYF.

J is TRBJ1-5 and V is TRBV27; 8 bases are shared with TRBD1. CDR3 length: 14 residues. Trimming removed 10 bases from V and 7 bases from J; junction bases left unmatched: 12. From germline, CDR1 is MNHEY and CDR2 SMNVEV (reference sequence). The chain's CDR3 is CATRGRGPGQPQHF. The CDR3 DNA is TGTGCCACCAGGGGCAGGGGGCCTGGGCAGCCCCAGCATTTT.

The chain has TRBV6-5 and TRBJ1-6, with D maybe TRBD1 (5 bases). CDR3 length: 15 residues. Germline V gene data show CDR1 as MNHEY and CDR2 as SVGAGI. With 5 bases removed from V and 8 bases from J, the gap between germline ends came to 16 bases. CDR3 DNA sequence: TGTGCCAGCAGTCTGGGGGGGAGATGGGATTCACCCCTCCACTTT. It is translated as CASSLGGRWDSPLHF.

The V and J genes are TRBV5-8 and TRBJ1-6; D is uncertain. The CDR3 contains 12 residues. Germline V lookup: CDR1 SGHTS, CDR2 YDEGEE. V gave up 3 bases and J gave up 9 bases, with 7 bases separating them. The CDR3 loop is CASSYDTSPLHF. The DNA for the CDR3 is TGTGCCAGCAGCTATGACACTTCACCCCTCCACTTT.

This clone appeared a few times. CDR3 coding DNA: TGTGCCAGCAGCTTGAGGGCGGGGGGCGACAATGAGCAGTTCTTC. This translates into CASSLRAGGDNEQFF. This sequence joins TRBV7-9 and TRBJ2-1; 8 bases line up with TRBD2. This CDR3 region has 15 residues. With 3 bases clipped from V and 5 bases from J, the junction kept 6 bases outside the gene matches. The germline V gene encodes CDR1 SEHNR and CDR2 FQNEAQ (reference sequence). The variable domain in full, completed from reference TRBV7-9 and TRBJ2-1, reads DTGVSQNPRHKITKRGQNVTFRCDPISEHNRLYWYRQTLGQGPEFLTYFQNEAQLEKSRLLSDRFSAERPKGSFSTLEIQRTEQGDSAMYLCASSLRAGGDNEQFFGPGTRLTVL.

The genes are TRBV5-4 and TRBJ1-1, with a weak D call TRBD1 (5 bases). The CDR3 is 14 amino acids. Germline V gives CDR1 SGHNT, CDR2 YYREEE (reference sequence). With 1 base removed from V and 5 bases from J, the gap between germline ends came to 12 bases. The CDR3 sequence is CASSLLAGGTEAFF. The CDR3 DNA reads as TGTGCCAGCAGCTTGCTGGCCGGGGGGACTGAAGCTTTCTTT.

V usage is TRBV27 and J usage is TRBJ1-4; 9 nucleotides agree with TRBD1. The CDR3 is 18 amino acids. In germline, CDR1 is MNHEY, CDR2 SMNVEV (reference sequence). Germline trimming cut 5 bases from V and 3 bases from J; bases unmatched to any gene: 13. CDR3 in amino acids: CASSPTPGQGRSNEKLFF. The CDR3 coding sequence is TGTGCCAGCAGTCCAACCCCGGGACAGGGCCGGTCTAATGAAAAACTGTTTTTT.